This T cell receptor beta chain was profiled in a study of graft-versus-host responses after intestinal transplantation. Study-wide background: Isolated intestinal, liver-intestinal, or multivisceral transplants were what recipients had.

To note about this clone: Antigen specificity is unknown.

Study-wide results and caveats: GvH clones turned up in recipient marrow; some had shown up first in ileum or blood.

Sequenced by immunoSEQ multiplex PCR; TCRdb stores in-frame clones only, minus some. Of over 45,000 clones in the sample, 85% to 90% were seen once. V lost 0 bases and J 3 bases, leaving 6 bases between the germline ends. Per germline, CDR1 SGDLS and CDR2 YYNGEE. The CDR3 is made up of 14 amino acids. The specimen was PBMCs, collected 26 days after transplant. V is TRBV9 and J is TRBJ2-2; tentative D call: TRBD2 (6 bases). This clonotype originated in a human patient who received an intestinal transplant, so some T cells may come from the graft donor. DNA of the CDR3: TGTGCCAGCAGCGTAGCGGGGGACACCGGGGAGCTGTTTTTT. Residues: CASSVAGDTGELFF.